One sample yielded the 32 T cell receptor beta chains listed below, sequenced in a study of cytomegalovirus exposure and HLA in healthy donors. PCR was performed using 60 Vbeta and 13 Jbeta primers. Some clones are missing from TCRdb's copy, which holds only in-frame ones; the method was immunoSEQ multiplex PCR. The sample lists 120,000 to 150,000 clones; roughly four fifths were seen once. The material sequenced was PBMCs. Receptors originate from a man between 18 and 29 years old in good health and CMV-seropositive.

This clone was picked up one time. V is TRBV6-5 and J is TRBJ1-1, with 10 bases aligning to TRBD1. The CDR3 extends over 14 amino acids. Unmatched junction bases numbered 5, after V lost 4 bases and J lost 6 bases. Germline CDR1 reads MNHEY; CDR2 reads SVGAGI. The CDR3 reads CASSLDRGESEAFF. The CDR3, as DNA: TGTGCCAGCAGTTTGGACAGGGGGGAATCTGAAGCTTTCTTT.

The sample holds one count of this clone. CDR3 DNA sequence: TGTGCCAGCAGTCCCAGGAGTCTAGACCCCGGCAGGGACACCGGGGAGCTGTTTTTT. As protein: CASSPRSLDPGRDTGELFF. The chain uses TRBV28 and TRBJ2-2; D may be TRBD1 (5 bases). The CDR3 runs 19 residues. Germline V CDR1 and CDR2: MDHEN, SYDVKM. Trimming removed 5 bases from V and 3 bases from J, with 25 bases in between.

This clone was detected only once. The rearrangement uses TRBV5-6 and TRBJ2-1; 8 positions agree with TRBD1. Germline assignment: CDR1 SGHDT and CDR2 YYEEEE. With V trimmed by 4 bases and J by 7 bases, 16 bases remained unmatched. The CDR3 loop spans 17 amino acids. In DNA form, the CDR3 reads TGTGCCAGCAGCCAGAGGCGGAGAGGACAGGGTATGAATGAGCAGTTCTTC. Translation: CASSQRRRGQGMNEQFF.

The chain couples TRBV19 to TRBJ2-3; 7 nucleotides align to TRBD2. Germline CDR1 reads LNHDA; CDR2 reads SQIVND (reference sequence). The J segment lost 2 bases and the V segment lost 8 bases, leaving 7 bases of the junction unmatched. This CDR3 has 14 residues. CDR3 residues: CASRPSGITDTQYF. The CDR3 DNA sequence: TGTGCCAGTCGACCTAGCGGAATCACAGATACGCAGTATTTT.

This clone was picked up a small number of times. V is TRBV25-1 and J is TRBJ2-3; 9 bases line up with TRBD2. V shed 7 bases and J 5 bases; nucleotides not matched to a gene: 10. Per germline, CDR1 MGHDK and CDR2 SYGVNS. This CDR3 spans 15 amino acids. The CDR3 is CASNVAGGPGDTQYF. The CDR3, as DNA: TGTGCCAGCAATGTGGCGGGAGGGCCGGGAGATACGCAGTATTTT.

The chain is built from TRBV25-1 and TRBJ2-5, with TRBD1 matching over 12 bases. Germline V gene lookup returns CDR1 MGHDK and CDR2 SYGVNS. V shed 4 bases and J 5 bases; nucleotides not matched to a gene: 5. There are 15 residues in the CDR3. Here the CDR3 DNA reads TGTGCCAGCAGTGGGGGACAGGGGGCCTGGGAGACCCAGTACTTC. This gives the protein CASSGGQGAWETQYF.

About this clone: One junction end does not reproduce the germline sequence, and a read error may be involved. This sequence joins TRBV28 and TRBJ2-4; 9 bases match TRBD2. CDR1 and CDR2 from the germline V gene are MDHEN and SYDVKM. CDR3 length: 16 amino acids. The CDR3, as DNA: TGTGCCAGCAGTTCCCAGCGGGAGGACCGCCAGATCTCTATATCCTTC. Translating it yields CASSSQREDRQISISF. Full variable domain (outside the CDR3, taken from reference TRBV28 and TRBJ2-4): DVKVTQSSRYLVKRTGEKVFLECVQDMDHENMFWYRQDPGLGLRLIYFSYDVKMKEKGDIPEGYSVSREKKERFSLILESASTNQTSMYLCASSSQREDRQISISFGAGTRLSVL.

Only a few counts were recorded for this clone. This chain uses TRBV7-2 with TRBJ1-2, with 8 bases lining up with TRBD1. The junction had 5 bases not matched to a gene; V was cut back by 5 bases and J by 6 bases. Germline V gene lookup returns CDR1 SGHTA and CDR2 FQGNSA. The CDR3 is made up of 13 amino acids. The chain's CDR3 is CASSLDRVDGYTF. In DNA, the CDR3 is TGTGCCAGCAGCCTGGACAGGGTTGATGGCTACACCTTC.

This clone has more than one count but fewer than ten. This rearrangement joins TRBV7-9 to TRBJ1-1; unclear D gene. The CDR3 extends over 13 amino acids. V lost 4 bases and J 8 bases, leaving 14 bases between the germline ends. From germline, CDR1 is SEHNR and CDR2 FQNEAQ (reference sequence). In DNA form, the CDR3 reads TGTGCCAGCAGCTCAGGAATAGACCCCGAAGCTTTCTTT. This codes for CASSSGIDPEAFF.

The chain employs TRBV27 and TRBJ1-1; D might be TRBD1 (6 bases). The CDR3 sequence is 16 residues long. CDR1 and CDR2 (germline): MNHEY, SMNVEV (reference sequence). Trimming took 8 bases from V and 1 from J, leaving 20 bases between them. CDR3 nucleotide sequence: TGTGCCAGCCGCCTGGAAGCAGGGGCCCGGAACACTGAAGCTTTCTTT. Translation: CASRLEAGARNTEAFF.

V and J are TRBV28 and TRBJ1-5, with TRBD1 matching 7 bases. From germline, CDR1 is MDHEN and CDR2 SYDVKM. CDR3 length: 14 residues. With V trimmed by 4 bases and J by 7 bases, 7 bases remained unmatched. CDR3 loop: CASSWQGGSQPQHF. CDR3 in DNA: TGTGCCAGCAGTTGGCAGGGGGGTTCCCAGCCCCAGCATTTT.

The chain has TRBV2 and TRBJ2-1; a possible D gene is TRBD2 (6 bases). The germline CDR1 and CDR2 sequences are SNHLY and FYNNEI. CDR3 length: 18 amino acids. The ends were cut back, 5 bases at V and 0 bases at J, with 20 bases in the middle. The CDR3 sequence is CASSLLGGGTSSYNEQFF. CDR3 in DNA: TGTGCCAGCAGTCTGCTCGGTGGCGGGACGAGCTCCTACAATGAGCAGTTCTTC.

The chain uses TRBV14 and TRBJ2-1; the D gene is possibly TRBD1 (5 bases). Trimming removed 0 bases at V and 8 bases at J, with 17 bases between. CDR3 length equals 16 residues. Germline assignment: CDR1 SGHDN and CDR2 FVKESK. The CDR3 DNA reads TGTGCCAGCAGCCAAGATTTAGGCAGGGTGGGCCATGAGCAGTTCTTC. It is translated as CASSQDLGRVGHEQFF.

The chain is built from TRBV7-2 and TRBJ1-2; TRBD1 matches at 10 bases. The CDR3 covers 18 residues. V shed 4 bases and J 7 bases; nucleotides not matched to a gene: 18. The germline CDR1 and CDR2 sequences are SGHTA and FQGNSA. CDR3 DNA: TGTGCCAGCAGCTCCAGGGGGCCGACAGGGGGCGGAGGTCGTGGCTACACCTTC. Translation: CASSSRGPTGGGGRGYTF.

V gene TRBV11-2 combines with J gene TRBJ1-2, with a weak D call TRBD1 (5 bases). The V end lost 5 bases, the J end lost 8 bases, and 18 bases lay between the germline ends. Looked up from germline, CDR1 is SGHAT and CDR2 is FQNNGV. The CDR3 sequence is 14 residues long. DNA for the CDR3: TGTGCCAGCAGCCCCCAGGGTTTTACTTACGGCTACACCTTC. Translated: CASSPQGFTYGYTF. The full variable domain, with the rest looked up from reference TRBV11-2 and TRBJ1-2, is EAGVAQSPRYKIIEKRQSVAFWCNPISGHATLYWYQQILGQGPKLLIQFQNNGVVDDSQLPKDRFSAERLKGVDSTLKIQPAKLEDSAVYLCASSPQGFTYGYTFGSGTRLTVV.

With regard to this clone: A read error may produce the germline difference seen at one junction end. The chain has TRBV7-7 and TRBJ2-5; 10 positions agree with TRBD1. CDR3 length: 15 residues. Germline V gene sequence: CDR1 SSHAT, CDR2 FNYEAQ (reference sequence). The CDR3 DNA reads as TGTGCTAGCAGCTTGGGACAGGGGACCCAAGAGACCCAGTACTTC. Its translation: CASSLGQGTQETQYF. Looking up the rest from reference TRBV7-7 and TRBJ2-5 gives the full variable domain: GAGVSQSPRYKVTKRGQDVTLRCDPISSHATLYWYQQALGQGPEFLTYFNYEAQPDKSGLPSDRFSAERPEGSISTLTIQRTEQRDSAMYRCASSLGQGTQETQYFGPGTRLLVL.

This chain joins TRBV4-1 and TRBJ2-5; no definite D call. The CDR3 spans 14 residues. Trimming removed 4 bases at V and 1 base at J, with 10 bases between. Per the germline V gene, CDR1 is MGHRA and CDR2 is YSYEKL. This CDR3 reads CASSPVGVQETQYF. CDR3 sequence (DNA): TGCGCCAGCAGCCCTGTCGGAGTCCAAGAGACCCAGTACTTC.

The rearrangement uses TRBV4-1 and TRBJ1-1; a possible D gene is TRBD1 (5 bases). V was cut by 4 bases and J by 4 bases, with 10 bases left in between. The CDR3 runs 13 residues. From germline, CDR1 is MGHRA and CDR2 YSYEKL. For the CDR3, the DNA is TGCGCCAGCAGCCCGTCGGGGGGCACTGAAGCTTTCTTT. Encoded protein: CASSPSGGTEAFF.

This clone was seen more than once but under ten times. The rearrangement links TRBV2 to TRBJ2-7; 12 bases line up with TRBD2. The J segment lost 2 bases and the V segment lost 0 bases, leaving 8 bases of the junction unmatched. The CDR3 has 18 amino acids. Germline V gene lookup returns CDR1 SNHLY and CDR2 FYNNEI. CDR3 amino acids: CASSEADPWTSGAYEQYF. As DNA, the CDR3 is TGTGCCAGCAGTGAAGCGGATCCTTGGACTAGCGGGGCCTACGAGCAGTACTTC. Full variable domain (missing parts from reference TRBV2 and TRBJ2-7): EPEVTQTPSHQVTQMGQEVILRCVPISNHLYFYWYRQILGQKVEFLVSFYNNEISEKSEIFDDQFSVERPDGSNFTLKIRSTKLEDSAMYFCASSEADPWTSGAYEQYFGPGTRLTVT.

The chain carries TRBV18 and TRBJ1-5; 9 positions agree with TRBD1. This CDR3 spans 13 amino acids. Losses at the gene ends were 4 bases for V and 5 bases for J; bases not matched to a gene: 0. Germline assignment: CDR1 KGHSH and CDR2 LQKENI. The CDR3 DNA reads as TGTGCCAGCTCACGGACAGGGGATCAGCCCCAGCATTTT. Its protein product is CASSRTGDQPQHF.

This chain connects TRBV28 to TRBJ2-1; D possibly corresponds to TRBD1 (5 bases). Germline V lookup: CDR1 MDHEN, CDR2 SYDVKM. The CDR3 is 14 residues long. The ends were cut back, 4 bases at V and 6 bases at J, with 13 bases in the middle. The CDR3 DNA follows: TGTGCCAGCAGTTGGGGCCTGGTGGGCAATGAGCAGTTCTTC. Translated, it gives CASSWGLVGNEQFF.

The CDR3 loop reads CASSIAGLGHEQYF. The CDR3 bases are TGTGCCAGTAGTATAGCGGGACTAGGCCACGAGCAGTACTTC. The chain combines TRBV19 with TRBJ2-7; TRBD2 agrees at 8 bases. The CDR3 length is 14 residues. The J segment lost 5 bases and the V segment lost 1 base, leaving 4 bases of the junction unmatched. Germline CDR1 LNHDA, CDR2 SQIVND (reference sequence).

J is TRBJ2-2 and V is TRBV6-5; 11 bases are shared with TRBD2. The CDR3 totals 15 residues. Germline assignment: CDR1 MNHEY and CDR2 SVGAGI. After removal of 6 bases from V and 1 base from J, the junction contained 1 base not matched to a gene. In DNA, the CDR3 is TGTGCCAGCAGGGGACTAGCGGTGAACACCGGGGAGCTGTTTTTT. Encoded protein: CASRGLAVNTGELFF.

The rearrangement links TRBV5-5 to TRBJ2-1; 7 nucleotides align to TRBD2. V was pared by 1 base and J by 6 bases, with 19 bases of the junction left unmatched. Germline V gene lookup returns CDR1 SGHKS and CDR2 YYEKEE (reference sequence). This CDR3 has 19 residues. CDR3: CASSLSFFPQRGRRNEQFF. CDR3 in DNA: TGTGCCAGCAGCTTGTCTTTTTTCCCCCAGCGGGGACGGCGCAATGAGCAGTTCTTC.

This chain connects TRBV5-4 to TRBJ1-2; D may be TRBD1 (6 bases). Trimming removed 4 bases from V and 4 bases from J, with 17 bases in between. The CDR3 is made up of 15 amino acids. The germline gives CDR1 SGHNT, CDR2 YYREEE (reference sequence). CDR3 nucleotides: TGTGCCAGCAGCCCGGGAGGACAGTCGGGCTATGGCTACACCTTC. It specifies CASSPGGQSGYGYTF.

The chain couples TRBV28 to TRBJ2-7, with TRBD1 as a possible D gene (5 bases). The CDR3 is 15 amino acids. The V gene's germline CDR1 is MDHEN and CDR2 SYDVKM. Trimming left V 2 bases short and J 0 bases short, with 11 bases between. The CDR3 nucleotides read TGTGCCAGCAGTTTAGTCTCCACAGGCTCCTACGAGCAGTACTTC. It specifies CASSLVSTGSYEQYF.

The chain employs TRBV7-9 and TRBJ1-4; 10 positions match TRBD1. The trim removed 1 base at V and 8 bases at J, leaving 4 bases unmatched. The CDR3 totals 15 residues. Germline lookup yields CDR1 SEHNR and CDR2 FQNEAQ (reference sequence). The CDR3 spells CASSLDWTGGEKLFF. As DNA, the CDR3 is TGTGCCAGCAGCTTAGATTGGACAGGGGGAGAAAAACTGTTTTTT.

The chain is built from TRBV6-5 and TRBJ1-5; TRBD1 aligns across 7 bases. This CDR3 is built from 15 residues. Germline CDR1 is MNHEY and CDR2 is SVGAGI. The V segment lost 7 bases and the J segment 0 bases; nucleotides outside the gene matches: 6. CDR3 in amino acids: CASTLQGTSNQPQHF. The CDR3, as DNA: TGTGCCAGCACTTTACAGGGGACTAGCAATCAGCCCCAGCATTTT.

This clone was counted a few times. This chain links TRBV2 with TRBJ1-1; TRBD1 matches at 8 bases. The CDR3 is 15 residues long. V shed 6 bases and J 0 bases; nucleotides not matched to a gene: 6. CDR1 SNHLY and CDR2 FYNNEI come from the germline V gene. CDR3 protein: CASRFQGALNTEAFF. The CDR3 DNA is TGTGCCAGCAGGTTCCAGGGGGCGCTGAACACTGAAGCTTTCTTT.

The CDR3 loop is CASSPQGSSGPQHF. The CDR3 DNA reads as TGTGCCAGCAGTCCACAGGGGTCAAGTGGGCCCCAGCATTTT. J is TRBJ1-5 and V is TRBV27, with 7 bases identical to TRBD1. The CDR3 has 14 amino acids. With 5 bases clipped from V and 9 bases from J, the junction kept 10 bases outside the gene matches. The germline gives CDR1 MNHEY, CDR2 SMNVEV (reference sequence).

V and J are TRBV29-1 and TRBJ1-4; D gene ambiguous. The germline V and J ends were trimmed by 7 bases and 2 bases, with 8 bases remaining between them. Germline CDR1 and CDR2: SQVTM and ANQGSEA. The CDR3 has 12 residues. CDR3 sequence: CSARVTNEKLFF. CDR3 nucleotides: TGCAGCGCGAGGGTGACTAATGAAAAACTGTTTTTT.

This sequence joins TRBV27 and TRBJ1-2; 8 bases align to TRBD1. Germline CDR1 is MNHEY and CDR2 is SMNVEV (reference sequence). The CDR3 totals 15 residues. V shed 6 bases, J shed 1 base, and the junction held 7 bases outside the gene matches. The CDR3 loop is CASRFTDRVNYGYTF. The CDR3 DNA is TGTGCCAGCAGGTTCACGGACAGGGTTAACTATGGCTACACCTTC.